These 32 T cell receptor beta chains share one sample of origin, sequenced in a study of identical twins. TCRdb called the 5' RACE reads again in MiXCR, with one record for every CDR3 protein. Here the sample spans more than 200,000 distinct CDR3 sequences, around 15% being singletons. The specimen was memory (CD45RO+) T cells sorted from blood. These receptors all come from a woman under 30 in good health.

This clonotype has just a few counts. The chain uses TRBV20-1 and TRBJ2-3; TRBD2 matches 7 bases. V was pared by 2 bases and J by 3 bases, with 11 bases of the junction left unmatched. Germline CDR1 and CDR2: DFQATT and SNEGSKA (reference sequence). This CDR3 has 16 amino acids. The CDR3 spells CSARSRSGLLTDTQYF. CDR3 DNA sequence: TGCAGTGCTAGATCCCGCTCGGGACTACTAACAGATACGCAGTATTTT.

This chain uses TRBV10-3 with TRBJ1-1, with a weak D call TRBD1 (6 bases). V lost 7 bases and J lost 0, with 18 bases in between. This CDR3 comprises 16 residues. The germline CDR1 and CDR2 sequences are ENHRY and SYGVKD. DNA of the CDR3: TGTGCCATCAAGGGGGACCAGGGCTCAATGAACACTGAAGCTTTCTTT. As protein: CAIKGDQGSMNTEAFF.

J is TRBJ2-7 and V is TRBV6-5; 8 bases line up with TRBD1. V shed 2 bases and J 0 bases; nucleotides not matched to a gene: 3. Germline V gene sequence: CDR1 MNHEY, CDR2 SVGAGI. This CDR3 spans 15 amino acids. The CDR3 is CASSYAGTGSYEQYF. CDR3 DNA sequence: TGTGCCAGCAGTTACGCCGGGACAGGCTCCTACGAGCAGTACTTC.

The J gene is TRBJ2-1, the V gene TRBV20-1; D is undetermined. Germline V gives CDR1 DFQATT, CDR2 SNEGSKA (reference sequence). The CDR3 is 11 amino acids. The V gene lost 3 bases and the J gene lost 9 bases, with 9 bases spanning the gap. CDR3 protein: CSARGFSEQFF. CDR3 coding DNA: TGCAGTGCTAGGGGGTTCAGTGAGCAGTTCTTC.

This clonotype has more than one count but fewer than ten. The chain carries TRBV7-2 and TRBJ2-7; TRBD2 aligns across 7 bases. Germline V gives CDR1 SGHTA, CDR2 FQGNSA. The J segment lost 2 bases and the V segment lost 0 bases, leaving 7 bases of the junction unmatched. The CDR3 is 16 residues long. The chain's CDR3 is CASSLAGGYGPYEQYF. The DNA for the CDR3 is TGTGCCAGCAGCTTAGCCGGGGGGTATGGTCCCTACGAGCAGTACTTC.

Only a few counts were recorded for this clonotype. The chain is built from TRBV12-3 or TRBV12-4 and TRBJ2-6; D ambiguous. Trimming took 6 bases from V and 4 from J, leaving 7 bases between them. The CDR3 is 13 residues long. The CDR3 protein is CASRFLGANVLTF. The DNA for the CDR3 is TGTGCCAGCAGGTTTTTGGGGGCCAACGTCCTGACTTTC.

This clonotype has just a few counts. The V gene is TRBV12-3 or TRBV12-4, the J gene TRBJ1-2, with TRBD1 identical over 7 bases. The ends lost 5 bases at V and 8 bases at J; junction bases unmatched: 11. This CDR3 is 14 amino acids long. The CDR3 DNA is TGTGCCAGCAGTCGACTTCCAGGGGGGAGCGGCTACACCTTC. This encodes CASSRLPGGSGYTF.

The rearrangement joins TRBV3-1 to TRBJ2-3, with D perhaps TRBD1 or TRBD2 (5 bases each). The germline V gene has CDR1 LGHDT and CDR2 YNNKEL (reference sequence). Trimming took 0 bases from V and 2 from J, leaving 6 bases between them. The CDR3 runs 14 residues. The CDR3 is CASSQDGTTDTQYF. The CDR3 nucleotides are TGTGCCAGCAGCCAAGATGGGACCACAGATACGCAGTATTTT.

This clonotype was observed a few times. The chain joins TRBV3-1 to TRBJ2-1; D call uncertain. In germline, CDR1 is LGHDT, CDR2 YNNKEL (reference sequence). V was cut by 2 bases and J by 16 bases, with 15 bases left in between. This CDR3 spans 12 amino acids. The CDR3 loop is CASSQKDGQAFF. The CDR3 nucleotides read TGTGCCAGCAGCCAAAAAGATGGGCAAGCCTTCTTC.

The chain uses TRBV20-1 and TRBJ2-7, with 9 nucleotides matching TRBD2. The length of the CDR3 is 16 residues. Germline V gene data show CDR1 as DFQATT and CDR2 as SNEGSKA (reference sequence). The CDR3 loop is CCATQFGGRAANEQYF. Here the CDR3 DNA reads TGCTGCGCTACCCAGTTCGGCGGGAGGGCCGCGAACGAGCAGTACTTC.

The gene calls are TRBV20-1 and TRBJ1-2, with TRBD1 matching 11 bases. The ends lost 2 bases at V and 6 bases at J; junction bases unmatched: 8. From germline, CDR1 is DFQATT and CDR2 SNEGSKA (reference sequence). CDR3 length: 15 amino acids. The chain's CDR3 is CSARYRDRGRDGYTF. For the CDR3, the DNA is TGCAGTGCTAGATACCGGGACAGGGGGAGGGATGGCTACACCTTC.

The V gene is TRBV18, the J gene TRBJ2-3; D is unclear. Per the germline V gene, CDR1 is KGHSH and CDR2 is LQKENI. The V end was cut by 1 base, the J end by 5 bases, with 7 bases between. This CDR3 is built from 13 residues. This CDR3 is CASSPQPRDTQYF. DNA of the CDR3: TGTGCCAGCTCACCACAACCGAGAGATACGCAGTATTTT.

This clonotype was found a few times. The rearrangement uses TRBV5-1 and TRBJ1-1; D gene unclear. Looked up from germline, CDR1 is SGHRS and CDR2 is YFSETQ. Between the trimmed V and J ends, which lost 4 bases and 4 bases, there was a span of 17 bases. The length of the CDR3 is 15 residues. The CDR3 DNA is TGCGCCAGCAGCCCCCGGGTAGGGATAAGCACTGAAGCTTTCTTT. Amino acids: CASSPRVGISTEAFF.

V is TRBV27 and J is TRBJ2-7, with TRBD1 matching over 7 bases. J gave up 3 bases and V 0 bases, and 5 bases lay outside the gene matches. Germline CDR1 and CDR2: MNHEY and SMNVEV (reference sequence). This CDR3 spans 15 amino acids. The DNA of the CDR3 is TGTGCCAGCAGTTTATCCCCGGGACAGAACTACGAGCAGTACTTC. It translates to CASSLSPGQNYEQYF.

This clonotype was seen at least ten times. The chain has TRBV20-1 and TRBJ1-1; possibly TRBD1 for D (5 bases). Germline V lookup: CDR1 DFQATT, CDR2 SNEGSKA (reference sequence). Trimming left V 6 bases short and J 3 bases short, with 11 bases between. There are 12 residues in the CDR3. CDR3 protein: CSARRGDTEAFF. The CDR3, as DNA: TGCAGTGCCCGCCGAGGGGACACTGAAGCTTTCTTT.

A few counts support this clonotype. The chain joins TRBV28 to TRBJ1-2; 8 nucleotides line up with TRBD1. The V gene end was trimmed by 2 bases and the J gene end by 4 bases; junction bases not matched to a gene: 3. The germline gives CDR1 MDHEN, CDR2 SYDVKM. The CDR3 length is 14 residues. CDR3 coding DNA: TGTGCCAGCAGTTTACTGGGGACAGGCTATGGCTACACCTTC. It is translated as CASSLLGTGYGYTF.

CDR3 in DNA: TGCAGTGCTTTAGCGGGAGGGCCGGTGCGGAATGAGCAGTTCTTC. Protein product: CSALAGGPVRNEQFF. The chain uses TRBV20-1 and TRBJ2-1; 11 bases fit TRBD2. Germline V lookup: CDR1 DFQATT, CDR2 SNEGSKA (reference sequence). The V and J ends lost 5 bases and 7 bases, in that order; junction bases with no gene match: 10. CDR3 size: 15 residues.

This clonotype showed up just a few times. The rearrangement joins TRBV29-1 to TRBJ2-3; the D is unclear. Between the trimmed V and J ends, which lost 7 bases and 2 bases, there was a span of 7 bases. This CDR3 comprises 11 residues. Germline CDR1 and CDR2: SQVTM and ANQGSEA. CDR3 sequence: CSGSPTDTQYF. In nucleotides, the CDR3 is TGCAGCGGATCCCCCACAGATACGCAGTATTTT.

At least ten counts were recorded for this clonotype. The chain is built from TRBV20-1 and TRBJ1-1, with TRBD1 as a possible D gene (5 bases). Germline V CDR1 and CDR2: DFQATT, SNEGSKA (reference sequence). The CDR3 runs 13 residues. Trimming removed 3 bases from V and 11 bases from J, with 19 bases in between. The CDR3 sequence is CSASRSGGDGAFF. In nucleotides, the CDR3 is TGCAGTGCTAGTCGTTCTGGGGGGGATGGGGCTTTCTTT.

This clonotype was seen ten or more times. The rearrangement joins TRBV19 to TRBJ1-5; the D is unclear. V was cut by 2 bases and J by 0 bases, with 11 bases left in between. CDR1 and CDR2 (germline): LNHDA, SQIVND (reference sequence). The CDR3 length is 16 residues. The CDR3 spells CASSIRAASSNQPQHF. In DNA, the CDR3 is TGTGCCAGTAGTATAAGGGCAGCTTCTAGCAATCAGCCCCAGCATTTT.

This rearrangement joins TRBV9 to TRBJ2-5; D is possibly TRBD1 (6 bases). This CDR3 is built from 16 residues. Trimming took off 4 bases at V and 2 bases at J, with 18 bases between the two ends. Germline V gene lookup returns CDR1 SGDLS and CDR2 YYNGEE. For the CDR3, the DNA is TGTGCCAGCAGCCTCCACGGTCAGGGACAACAAGAGACCCAGTACTTC. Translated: CASSLHGQGQQETQYF.

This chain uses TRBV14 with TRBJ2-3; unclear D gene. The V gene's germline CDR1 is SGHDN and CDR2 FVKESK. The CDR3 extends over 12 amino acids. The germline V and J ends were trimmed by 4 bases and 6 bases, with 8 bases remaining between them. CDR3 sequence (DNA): TGTGCCAGCAGCCGGATGGGGGATACGCAGTATTTT. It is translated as CASSRMGDTQYF. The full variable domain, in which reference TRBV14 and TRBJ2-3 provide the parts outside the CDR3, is EAGVTQFPSHSVIEKGQTVTLRCDPISGHDNLYWYRRVMGKEIKFLLHFVKESKQDESGMPNNRFLAERTGGTYSTLKVQPAELEDSGVYFCASSRMGDTQYFGPGTRLTVL.

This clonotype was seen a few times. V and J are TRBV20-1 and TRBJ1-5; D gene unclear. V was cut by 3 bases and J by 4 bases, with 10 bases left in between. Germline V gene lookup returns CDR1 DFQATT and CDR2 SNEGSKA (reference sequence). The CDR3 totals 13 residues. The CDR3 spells CSASSGFNQPQHF. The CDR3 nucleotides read TGCAGTGCTAGTTCAGGCTTTAATCAGCCCCAGCATTTT.

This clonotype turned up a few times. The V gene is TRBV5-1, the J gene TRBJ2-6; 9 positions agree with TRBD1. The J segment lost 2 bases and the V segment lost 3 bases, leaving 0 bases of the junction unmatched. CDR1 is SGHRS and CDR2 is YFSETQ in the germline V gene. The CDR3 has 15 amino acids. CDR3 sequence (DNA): TGCGCCAGCAGCTGGACAGGGGCTGGGGCCAACGTCCTGACTTTC. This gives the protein CASSWTGAGANVLTF.

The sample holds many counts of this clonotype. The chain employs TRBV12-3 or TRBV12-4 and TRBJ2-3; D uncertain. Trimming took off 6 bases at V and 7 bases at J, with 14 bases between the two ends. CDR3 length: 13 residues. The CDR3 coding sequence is TGTGCCAGCAGCCGTGACCCCCCGAATACGCAGTATTTT. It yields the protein CASSRDPPNTQYF.

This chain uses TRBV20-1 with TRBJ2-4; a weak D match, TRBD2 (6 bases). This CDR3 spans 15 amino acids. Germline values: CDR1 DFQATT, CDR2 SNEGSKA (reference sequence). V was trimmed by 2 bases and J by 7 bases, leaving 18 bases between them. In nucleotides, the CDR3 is TGCAGTGCTAGATTCCAACCGGAGGGAGGCAACATTCAGTACTTC. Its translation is CSARFQPEGGNIQYF.

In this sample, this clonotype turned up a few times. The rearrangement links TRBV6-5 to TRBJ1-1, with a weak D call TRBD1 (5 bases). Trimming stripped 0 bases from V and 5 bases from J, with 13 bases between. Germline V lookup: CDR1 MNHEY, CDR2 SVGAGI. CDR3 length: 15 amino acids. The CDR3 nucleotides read TGTGCCAGCAGTTACTCCCGGGGGGGGAGAACTGAAGCTTTCTTT. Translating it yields CASSYSRGGRTEAFF.

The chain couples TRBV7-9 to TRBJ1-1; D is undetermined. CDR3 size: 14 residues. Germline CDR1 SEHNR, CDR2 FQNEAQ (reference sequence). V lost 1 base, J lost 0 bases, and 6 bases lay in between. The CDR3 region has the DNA TGTGCCAGCAGCTTAGAGTGGGTGAACACTGAAGCTTTCTTT. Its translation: CASSLEWVNTEAFF.

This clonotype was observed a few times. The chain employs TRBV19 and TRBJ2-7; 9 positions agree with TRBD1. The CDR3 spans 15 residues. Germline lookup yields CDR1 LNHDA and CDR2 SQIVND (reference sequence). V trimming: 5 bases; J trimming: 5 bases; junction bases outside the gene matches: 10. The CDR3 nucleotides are TGTGCCAGTAGTCGGGGACCGGGACAGGGTGACGAGCAGTACTTC. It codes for CASSRGPGQGDEQYF.

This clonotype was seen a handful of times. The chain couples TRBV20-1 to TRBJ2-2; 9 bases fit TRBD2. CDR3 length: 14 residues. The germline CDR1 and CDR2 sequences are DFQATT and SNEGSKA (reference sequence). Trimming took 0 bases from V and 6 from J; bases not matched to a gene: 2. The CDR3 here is CSARDKRGAGELFF. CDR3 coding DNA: TGCAGTGCTAGAGACAAGCGGGGGGCCGGGGAGCTGTTTTTT.

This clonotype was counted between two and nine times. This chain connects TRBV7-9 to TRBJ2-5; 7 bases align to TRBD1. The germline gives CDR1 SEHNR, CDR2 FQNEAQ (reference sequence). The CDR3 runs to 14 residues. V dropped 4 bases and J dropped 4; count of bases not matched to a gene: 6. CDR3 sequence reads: CASSYRTGRETQYF. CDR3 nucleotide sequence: TGTGCCAGCAGCTACCGGACAGGCCGAGAGACCCAGTACTTC.

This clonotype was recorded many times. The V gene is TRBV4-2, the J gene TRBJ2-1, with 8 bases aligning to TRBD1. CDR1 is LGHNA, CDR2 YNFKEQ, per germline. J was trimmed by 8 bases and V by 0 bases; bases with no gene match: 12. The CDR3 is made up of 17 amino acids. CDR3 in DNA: TGTGCCAGCAGCCAAGATTGGGGCCAGGGGGCGCCCGATGAGCAGTTCTTC. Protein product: CASSQDWGQGAPDEQFF.